Each of the 22 T cell receptor beta chains below was sequenced from the same sample in a study of control samples from healthy donors and cancer patients. This table comes from immunoSEQ multiplex PCR, and its TCRdb copy is limited to in-frame clones, with some not included. The sample shows tens of thousands of clones, around 93% of them seen only once. Sequencing used PBMCs. Receptors originate from a woman aged 40 to 50 with head and neck cancer.

V gene TRBV2 combines with J gene TRBJ2-7; 7 bases fit TRBD2. J lost 0 bases, V lost 6 bases, and 11 bases had no gene match. CDR1 and CDR2 (germline): SNHLY, FYNNEI. There are 16 residues in the CDR3. The CDR3 is CASSAFSGRASYEQYF. CDR3 nucleotide sequence: TGTGCCAGCAGCGCCTTTAGCGGGCGAGCCTCCTACGAGCAGTACTTC.

This clone was recorded a few times. The chain joins TRBV4-1 to TRBJ1-2; D not resolved. Germline CDR1 reads MGHRA; CDR2 reads YSYEKL. The CDR3 covers 12 residues. V was shortened by 4 bases and J by 8 bases, with 11 bases between the two germline ends. CDR3 DNA sequence: TGCGCCAGCAGCCCCGGTCGGGAGGGCTACACCTTC. Translation gives CASSPGREGYTF.

V gene TRBV5-1 combines with J gene TRBJ1-4; 7 bases agree with TRBD1. V lost 4 bases to trimming and J lost 5 bases; unmatched junction nucleotides: 5. This CDR3 comprises 14 residues. CDR1 SGHRS and CDR2 YFSETQ come from the germline V gene. The CDR3 region has the DNA TGCGCCAGCAGCCCGGGACAGAAAAATGAAAAACTGTTTTTT. It translates to CASSPGQKNEKLFF.

The chain links TRBV2 to TRBJ1-2, with D unclear. The germline V and J ends were trimmed by 5 bases and 8 bases, with 21 bases remaining between them. Germline V lookup: CDR1 SNHLY, CDR2 FYNNEI. This CDR3 region has 15 residues. The CDR3 DNA reads TGTGCCAGCAGTCACCCCGCGGAGAATGGTGGAGGCTACACCTTC. It is translated as CASSHPAENGGGYTF.

The chain employs TRBV5-1 and TRBJ2-5, with 10 bases aligning to TRBD1. The CDR3 totals 15 residues. Per the germline V gene, CDR1 is SGHRS and CDR2 is YFSETQ. The J segment lost 2 bases and the V segment lost 6 bases, leaving 7 bases of the junction unmatched. The CDR3 region has the DNA TGCGCCAGCACTACCGGGACAGGGGTTCAAGAGACCCAGTACTTC. It specifies CASTTGTGVQETQYF.

This clone has a handful of counts. The chain links TRBV7-8 to TRBJ1-5, with D uncertain. CDR1 is SGHVS and CDR2 is FQNEAQ in the germline V gene. V lost 5 bases and J lost 3, with 14 bases in between. This CDR3 contains 15 residues. CDR3 DNA sequence: TGTGCCAGCAGCCCCTCCCCGTGGGACAATCAGCCCCAGCATTTT. It codes for CASSPSPWDNQPQHF.

The chain has TRBV2 and TRBJ2-6, with D unresolved. CDR3 size: 13 residues. The V and J ends lost 2 bases and 1 base respectively, with 0 bases between them. Germline V gene lookup returns CDR1 SNHLY and CDR2 FYNNEI. The CDR3 DNA reads as TGTGCCAGCAGTGAATCTGGGGCCAACGTCCTGACTTTC. It is translated as CASSESGANVLTF.

This chain joins TRBV7-2 and TRBJ1-2; possible D gene TRBD1, 5 bases. CDR1 and CDR2 (germline): SGHTA, FQGNSA. There are 15 residues in the CDR3. The germline V and J ends were trimmed by 1 base and 1 base, with 10 bases remaining between them. CDR3 region: CASSLGGGVNYGYTF. The DNA of the CDR3 is TGTGCCAGCAGCTTAGGGGGCGGAGTTAACTATGGCTACACCTTC.

The chain carries TRBV2 and TRBJ2-3, with 12 bases lining up with TRBD1. Germline CDR1 and CDR2: SNHLY and FYNNEI. The CDR3 has 15 residues. Trimming at V came to 8 bases and at J to 0 bases, leaving 3 bases not matched to a gene. CDR3 loop: CASRDRGLSTDTQYF. In nucleotides, the CDR3 is TGTGCCAGCCGGGACAGGGGGCTGAGCACAGATACGCAGTATTTT.

This chain connects TRBV2 to TRBJ1-2; a weak D match, TRBD1 (5 bases). The V and J ends lost 3 bases and 4 bases respectively, with 12 bases between them. CDR1 is SNHLY, CDR2 FYNNEI, per germline. This CDR3 comprises 14 residues. For the CDR3, the DNA is TGTGCCAGCAGTGATAACAGGCTCGGCTATGGCTACACCTTC. Protein sequence: CASSDNRLGYGYTF.

V gene TRBV19 combines with J gene TRBJ1-5; the D gene is possibly TRBD1 (6 bases). This CDR3 spans 18 amino acids. Looked up from germline, CDR1 is LNHDA and CDR2 is SQIVND (reference sequence). Trimming took 4 bases from V and 0 from J, leaving 19 bases between them. This CDR3 is CASSKNRDTSYSNQPQHF. CDR3 DNA sequence: TGTGCCAGTAGTAAGAACCGGGACACCTCATATAGCAATCAGCCCCAGCATTTT. Filled out from reference TRBV19 and TRBJ1-5, the complete variable domain reads DGGITQSPKYLFRKEGQNVTLSCEQNLNHDAMYWYRQDPGQGLRLIYYSQIVNDFQKGDIAEGYSVSREKKESFPLTVTSAQKNPTAFYLCASSKNRDTSYSNQPQHFGDGTRLSIL.

The V and J genes are TRBV10-1 and TRBJ2-5; 13 nucleotides align to TRBD2. The V gene's germline CDR1 is WNHNN and CDR2 SYGVQD (reference sequence). The V and J ends lost 0 bases and 0 bases, in that order; junction bases with no gene match: 4. The CDR3 is made up of 18 amino acids. The CDR3 DNA reads as TGCGCCAGCAGTGAGTCGGCGGGACTAGCGGGGAACCAAGAGACCCAGTACTTC. Its protein product is CASSESAGLAGNQETQYF.

This rearrangement joins TRBV11-2 to TRBJ2-7; 14 bases are shared with TRBD2. CDR1 and CDR2 from the germline V gene are SGHAT and FQNNGV. J was trimmed by 2 bases and V by 4 bases; bases with no gene match: 4. The CDR3 runs to 16 residues. In nucleotides, the CDR3 is TGTGCCAGCAGCTCATTGACTAGCGGGAGGGCCTACGAGCAGTACTTC. Encoded protein: CASSSLTSGRAYEQYF.

The chain is built from TRBV12-3 or TRBV12-4 and TRBJ1-1; D perhaps matches TRBD1 (5 bases). Trimming took 6 bases from V and 10 from J, leaving 15 bases between them. CDR3 length: 12 amino acids. As DNA, the CDR3 is TGTGCCAGCAGCCTCAGTGGGAGGGGAGCTTTCTTT. It specifies CASSLSGRGAFF.

V usage is TRBV5-1 and J usage is TRBJ2-7, with D hard to call. Trimming left V 1 base short and J 3 bases short, with 8 bases between. The CDR3 totals 13 residues. Germline loops: CDR1 SGHRS, CDR2 YFSETQ. The CDR3 coding sequence is TGCGCCAGCAGCTTGTTCCAGAGCTACGAGCAGTACTTC. Amino acid sequence: CASSLFQSYEQYF. Complete variable domain (other parts from reference TRBV5-1 and TRBJ2-7): KAGVTQTPRYLIKTRGQQVTLSCSPISGHRSVSWYQQTPGQGLQFLFEYFSETQRNKGNFPGRFSGRQFSNSRSEMNVSTLELGDSALYLCASSLFQSYEQYFGPGTRLTVT.

The chain is built from TRBV9 and TRBJ2-3; D uncertain. V was trimmed by 5 bases and J by 2 bases, leaving 6 bases between them. This CDR3 is built from 12 residues. Germline lookup yields CDR1 SGDLS and CDR2 YYNGEE. The CDR3 sequence is CASRGYTDTQYF. The CDR3 DNA reads as TGTGCCAGCAGAGGGTACACAGATACGCAGTATTTT.

Note on this clone: At the DNA level, this CDR3 is encoded by other sequences in the same sample as well. The chain carries TRBV11-2 and TRBJ2-2, with TRBD2 identical over 9 bases. V dropped 6 bases and J dropped 5; count of bases not matched to a gene: 13. Germline-derived CDR1 and CDR2 are SGHAT and FQNNGV. The CDR3 totals 17 residues. The chain's CDR3 is CASSEIAGGPGTGELFF. CDR3 sequence (DNA): TGTGCCAGCAGTGAAATCGCGGGGGGGCCGGGAACCGGGGAGCTGTTTTTT.

V and J are TRBV5-1 and TRBJ2-7; D possibly matches TRBD1 or TRBD2 (5 bases each). Germline V lookup: CDR1 SGHRS, CDR2 YFSETQ. Trimming removed 6 bases at V and 2 bases at J, with 12 bases between. The CDR3 runs to 13 residues. CDR3: CASTGRKTYEQYF. The CDR3 nucleotides read TGCGCCAGCACGGGGCGGAAGACCTACGAGCAGTACTTC.

V gene TRBV6-1 combines with J gene TRBJ2-3; D gene ambiguous. The germline gives CDR1 MNHNS, CDR2 SASEGT. The CDR3 spans 13 residues. V lost 1 base to trimming and J lost 2 bases, with 4 bases between them. The CDR3 DNA reads TGTGCCAGCAGTGAAGGGCCCACAGATACGCAGTATTTT. Protein: CASSEGPTDTQYF.

In DNA form, the CDR3 reads TGTGCCAGCAGCCTAGGACAGGGGGCTGGTACTGAAGCTTTCTTT. Translated, it gives CASSLGQGAGTEAFF. V usage is TRBV7-3 and J usage is TRBJ1-1; 11 nucleotides line up with TRBD1. Germline assignment: CDR1 SGHTA and CDR2 FQGTGA. The CDR3 covers 15 residues. V lost 5 bases and J lost 5; bases outside the gene matches: 7.

V is TRBV18 and J is TRBJ2-7, with 8 bases aligning to TRBD1. CDR3 length equals 16 residues. V shed 4 bases and J 2 bases; nucleotides not matched to a gene: 10. Germline lookup yields CDR1 KGHSH and CDR2 LQKENI. The CDR3: CASSLPDRVGAYEQYF. CDR3 sequence (DNA): TGTGCCAGCTCACTCCCGGACAGGGTGGGGGCCTACGAGCAGTACTTC.

This clone has only one observation. This chain uses TRBV28 with TRBJ2-7; 8 nucleotides line up with TRBD2. V lost 4 bases to trimming and J lost 4 bases; unmatched junction nucleotides: 6. The CDR3 runs 14 residues. Looked up from germline, CDR1 is MDHEN and CDR2 is SYDVKM. The CDR3 nucleotides are TGTGCCAGCAGTTCGGGCGGGAGGATATACGAGCAGTACTTC. Its protein is CASSSGGRIYEQYF.